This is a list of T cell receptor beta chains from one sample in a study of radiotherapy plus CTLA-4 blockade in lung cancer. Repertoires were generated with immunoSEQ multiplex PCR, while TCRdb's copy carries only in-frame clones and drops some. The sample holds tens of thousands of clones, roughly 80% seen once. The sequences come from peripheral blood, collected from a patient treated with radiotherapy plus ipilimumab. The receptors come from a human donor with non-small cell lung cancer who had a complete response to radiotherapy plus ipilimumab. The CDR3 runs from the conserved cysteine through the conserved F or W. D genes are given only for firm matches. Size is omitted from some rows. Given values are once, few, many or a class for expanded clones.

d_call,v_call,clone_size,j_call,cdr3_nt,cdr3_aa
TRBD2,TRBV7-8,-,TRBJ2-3,TGTGCCAGCAGCATCACTAGCGGGAGGGACACAGATACGCAGTATTTT,CASSITSGRDTDTQYF
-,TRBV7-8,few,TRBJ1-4,TGTGCCAGCAGCTTAGCGGACAGAAAACTGTTTTTT,CASSLADRKLFF
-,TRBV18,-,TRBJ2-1,TGTGCCAGCTCACCCGGGCCCGACGCCTACAATGAGCAGTTCTTC,CASSPGPDAYNEQFF
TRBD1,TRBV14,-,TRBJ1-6,TGTGCCAGCAGCCAGAGGGACAGGGGCGGGTCACCCCTCCACTTT,CASSQRDRGGSPLHF
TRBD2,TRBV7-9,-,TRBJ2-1,TGTGCCAGCAGCTCTACCGGGACTAGCTTTATCGAGCAGTTCTTC,CASSSTGTSFIEQFF
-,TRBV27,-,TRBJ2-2,TGTGCCAGCAGTTTGTTCGGCGGACTGTGGAACACCGGGGAGCTGTTTTTT,CASSLFGGLWNTGELFF
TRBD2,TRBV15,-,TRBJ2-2,TGTGCCACCAGCAAAGGACTAGCGGGAGATACCGGGGAGCTGTTTTTT,CATSKGLAGDTGELFF
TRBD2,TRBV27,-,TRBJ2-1,TGTGCCAGCAGTGGGGCGGGAGACGTTCTGTTCTTC,CASSGAGDVLFF
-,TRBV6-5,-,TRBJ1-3,TGTGCCAGCAGCTCAGTTGAGGGAAACACCATATATTTT,CASSSVEGNTIYF
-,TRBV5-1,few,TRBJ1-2,TGCGCCAGCAGCTTGGAGCAGGGAAGGTATGGCTACACCTTC,CASSLEQGRYGYTF
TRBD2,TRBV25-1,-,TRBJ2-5,TGTGCCAGCAGCCCGGGACTAGCGGGACAAGAGACCCAGTACTTC,CASSPGLAGQETQYF
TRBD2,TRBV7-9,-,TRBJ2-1,TGTGCCAGCAGCTCCACTAGCGGGGGGGCATACAATGAGCAGTTCTTC,CASSSTSGGAYNEQFF
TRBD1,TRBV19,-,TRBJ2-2,TGTGCCAGTAGGTCGGGACAGTCGAACACCGGGGAGCTGTTTTTT,CASRSGQSNTGELFF
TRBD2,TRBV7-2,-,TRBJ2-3,TGTGCCAGCAGCAAAGCCGGGACTAGCGGTTTTGATACGCAGTATTTT,CASSKAGTSGFDTQYF
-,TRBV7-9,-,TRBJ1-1,TGTGCCAGCAGCTTAGTGGGTTCGTGGACTGAAGCTTTCTTT,CASSLVGSWTEAFF
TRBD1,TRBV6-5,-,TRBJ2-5,TGTGCCAGCACGTTGGGACAGGGGTACGAGACCCAGTACTTC,CASTLGQGYETQYF
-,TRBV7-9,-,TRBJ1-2,TGTGCCAGCATCTCATACGAGCGGGGGGCAAACTATGGCTACACCTTC,CASISYERGANYGYTF
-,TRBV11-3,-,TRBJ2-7,TGTGCCAGCAGCTATTCGGGGTTGGGGGGAGGCGAGCAGTACTTC,CASSYSGLGGGEQYF
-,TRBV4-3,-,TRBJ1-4,TGCGCCAGCAGCCAAGCATCCACTAATGAAAAACTGTTTTTT,CASSQASTNEKLFF
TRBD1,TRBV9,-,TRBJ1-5,TGTGCCAGCAGCGGGACAGGGGAGTGGATTCAGCCCCAGCATTTT,CASSGTGEWIQPQHF
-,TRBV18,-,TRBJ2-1,TGTGCCAGCTCATCCGGTCTAGCATCTTGGAATGAGCAGTTCTTC,CASSSGLASWNEQFF
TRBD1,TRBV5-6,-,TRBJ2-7,TGTGCCAGCAGCTTCCCGGGACAGCCCTACGAGCAGTACTTC,CASSFPGQPYEQYF
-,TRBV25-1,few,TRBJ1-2,TGTGCCAGCAGGGGGGTAATGGGGGGCCCCGATGGCTACACCTTC,CASRGVMGGPDGYTF
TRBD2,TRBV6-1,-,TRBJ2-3,TGTGCCAGCAGTGAAAGGACTAGCGGGGTCACAGATACGCAGTATTTT,CASSERTSGVTDTQYF
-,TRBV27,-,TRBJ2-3,TGTGCCAGCAGTTTAAACACCGGATGGAGCACAGATACGCAGTATTTT,CASSLNTGWSTDTQYF
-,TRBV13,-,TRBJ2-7,TGTGCCAGCAGCTTCACGGGTGAATACGAGCAGTACTTC,CASSFTGEYEQYF
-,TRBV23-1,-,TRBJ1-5,TGCGCCAGCAGTCAAAAAGAGCAGCGCAATCAGCCCCAGCATTTT,CASSQKEQRNQPQHF
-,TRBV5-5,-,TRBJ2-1,TGTGCCAGCAGCCTCGGACTACTCAATGAGCAGTTCTTC,CASSLGLLNEQFF
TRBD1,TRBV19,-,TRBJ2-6,TGTGCCAGTAGGGGACAGGGGGCGCTTGGGGCCAACGTCCTGACTTTC,CASRGQGALGANVLTF
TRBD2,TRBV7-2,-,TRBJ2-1,TGTGCCAGCAGCCCGACTAGCGGGAGTAGAAATGAGCAGTTCTTC,CASSPTSGSRNEQFF
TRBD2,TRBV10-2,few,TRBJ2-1,TGCGCCAGCAGTGTCCCTAGCGGGAATGAGCAGTTCTTC,CASSVPSGNEQFF
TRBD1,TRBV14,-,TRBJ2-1,TGTGCCAGCAGCCAGACAGGGATTGAGCAGTTCTTC,CASSQTGIEQFF
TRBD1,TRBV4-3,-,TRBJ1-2,TGCGCCAGCAGCCCCGGACAGGGTCAGATCGCGTGGGGCTACACCTTC,CASSPGQGQIAWGYTF
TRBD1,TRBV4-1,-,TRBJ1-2,TGCGCCAGCAGCCAAGGTCCAGGGGGCGTCGATGGCTACACCTTC,CASSQGPGGVDGYTF
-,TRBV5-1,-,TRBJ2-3,TGCGCCAGCAGCGTGGGGACAGATACGCAGTATTTT,CASSVGTDTQYF
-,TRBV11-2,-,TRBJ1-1,TGTGCCAGCAGCTTAGATAGGAGGAGGAACACTGAAGCTTTCTTT,CASSLDRRRNTEAFF
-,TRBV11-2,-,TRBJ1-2,TGTGCCAGCAGCTTACGACCGGTGGTGGGCAGGGCTAACTATGGCTACACCTTC,CASSLRPVVGRANYGYTF
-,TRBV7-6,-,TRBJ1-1,TGTGCCAGCAGCTCACAAGCCAGCCTCACCTACCTTGAAGCTTTCTTT,CASSSQASLTYLEAFF